This T cell receptor beta chain was found in a study of blood T cell repertoires in COVID-19. About the research overall: There were acute and convalescent COVID-19 samples, and they came from the United States, Italy and Spain.

Germline lookup yields CDR1 SGHRS and CDR2 YFSETQ. V gave up 0 bases and J gave up 0 bases, with 23 bases separating them. CDR3 length equals 20 residues. This clone was seen once. Per the original data handling: The authors estimated nucleated cell counts from reference gene primer amplification. Generated by immunoSEQ multiplex PCR, the TCRdb table keeps only in-frame clones and is missing some. V, J and clone size are taken as reported in that table, and D and trimming were inferred from the DNA itself. The sample holds some 220,000 clones; roughly 80% are singletons and the top ten take 15% to 20%.

The sample consisted of peripheral blood. The sequence derives from a woman aged 80 or over with active or convalescent COVID-19. The rearrangement uses TRBV5-1 and TRBJ2-3; possible D gene TRBD1, 6 bases. This CDR3 is CASSLARGGYIISSTDTQYF. CDR3 DNA: TGCGCCAGCAGCTTGGCCAGGGGCGGATACATAATCTCTAGCACAGATACGCAGTATTTT.